Here is one T cell receptor beta chain with its context. The test was conducted at deep level. A 200 ng quantity of DNA, tens of thousands of T cell genomes, went into the sorted-subset replicate PCRs. Assay used: immunoSEQ multiplex PCR; TCRdb lists only in-frame clones, some missing. The sample lists over 950,000 clones; 60% to 80% were seen once. The entry originates in a study of shared clonotypes between healthy human individuals. Trimming cost V 5 bases and J 0 bases; bases outside gene matches: 7. The CDR3 is made up of 17 amino acids. Germline CDR1 SGHAT, CDR2 FQDESV (reference sequence). Recent acute infections and vaccinations were absent in the healthy HIV-negative adult donors. Adult Caucasians living in Nashville, Tennessee made up all of the donors.

Material for sequencing was memory CD4+ T cells from PBMCs. The sample's subset: CD45RA-negative fraction. The receptor comes from a man between 18 and 35 years old in good health. Some clones in this sample may be carry-over from other donors' samples. The rearrangement joins TRBV11-1 to TRBJ2-6; TRBD1 aligns across 7 bases. CDR3 in DNA: TGTGCCAGCAGCCGGGGACAGACTGGCTCTGGGGCCAACGTCCTGACTTTC. Translation gives CASSRGQTGSGANVLTF.